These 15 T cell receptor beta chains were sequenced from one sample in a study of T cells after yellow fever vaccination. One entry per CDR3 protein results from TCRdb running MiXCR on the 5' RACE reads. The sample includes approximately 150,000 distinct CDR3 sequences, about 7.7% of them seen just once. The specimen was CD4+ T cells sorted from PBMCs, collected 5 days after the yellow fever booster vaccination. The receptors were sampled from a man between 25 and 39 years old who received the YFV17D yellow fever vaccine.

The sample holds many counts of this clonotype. The CDR3 loop reads CSASSSGRLSYEQYF. The CDR3 region has the DNA TGCAGTGCTAGTTCTAGCGGGAGATTGTCCTACGAGCAGTACTTC. The chain uses TRBV20-1 and TRBJ2-7, with 10 positions matching TRBD2. The germline CDR1 and CDR2 sequences are DFQATT and SNEGSKA (reference sequence). The CDR3 has 15 amino acids. V was pared by 3 bases and J by 1 base, with 6 bases of the junction left unmatched.

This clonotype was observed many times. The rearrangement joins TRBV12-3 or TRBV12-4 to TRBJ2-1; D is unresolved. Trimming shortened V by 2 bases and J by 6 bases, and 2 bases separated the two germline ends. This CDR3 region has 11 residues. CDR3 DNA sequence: TGTGCCAGCAGTTTAAGCAATGAGCAGTTCTTC. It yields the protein CASSLSNEQFF.

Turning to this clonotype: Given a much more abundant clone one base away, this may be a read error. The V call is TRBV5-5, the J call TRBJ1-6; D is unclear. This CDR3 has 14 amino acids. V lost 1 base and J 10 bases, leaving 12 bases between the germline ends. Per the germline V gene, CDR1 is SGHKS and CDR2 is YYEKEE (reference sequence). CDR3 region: CASSLTSWKSPLHF. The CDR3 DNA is TGTGCCAGCAGCTTGACGTCGTGGAAGTCACCCCTCCACTTT.

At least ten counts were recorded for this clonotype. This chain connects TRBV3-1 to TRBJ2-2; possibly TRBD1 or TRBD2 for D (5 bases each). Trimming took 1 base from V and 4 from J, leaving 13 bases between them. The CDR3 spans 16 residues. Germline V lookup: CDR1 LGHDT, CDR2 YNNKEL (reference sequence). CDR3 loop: CASSQGFGAGTGELFF. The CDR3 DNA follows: TGTGCCAGCAGCCAAGGATTCGGGGCGGGCACCGGGGAGCTGTTTTTT.

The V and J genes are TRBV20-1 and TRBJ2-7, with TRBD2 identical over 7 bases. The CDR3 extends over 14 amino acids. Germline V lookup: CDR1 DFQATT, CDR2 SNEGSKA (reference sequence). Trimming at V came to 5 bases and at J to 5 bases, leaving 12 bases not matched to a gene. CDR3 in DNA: TGCAGTGCTCGAAAAGCGGGCCTAGCGGACGAGCAGTACTTC. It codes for CSARKAGLADEQYF.

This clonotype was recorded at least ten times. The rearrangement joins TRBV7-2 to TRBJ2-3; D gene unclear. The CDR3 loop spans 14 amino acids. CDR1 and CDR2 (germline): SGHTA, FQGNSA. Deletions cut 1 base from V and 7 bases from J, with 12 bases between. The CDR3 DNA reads TGTGCCAGCAGCTTAGTAACCGCGACGAATACGCAGTATTTT. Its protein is CASSLVTATNTQYF.

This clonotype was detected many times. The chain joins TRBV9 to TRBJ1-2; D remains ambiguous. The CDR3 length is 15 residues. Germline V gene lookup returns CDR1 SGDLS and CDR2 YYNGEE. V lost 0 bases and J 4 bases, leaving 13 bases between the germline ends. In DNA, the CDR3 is TGTGCCAGCAGCGTAGGGCGGCCTGGGCCCTATGGCTACACCTTC. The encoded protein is CASSVGRPGPYGYTF.

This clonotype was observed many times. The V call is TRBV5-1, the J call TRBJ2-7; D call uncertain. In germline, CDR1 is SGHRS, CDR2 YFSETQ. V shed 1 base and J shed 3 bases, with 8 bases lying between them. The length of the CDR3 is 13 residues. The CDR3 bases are TGCGCCAGCAGCTTGAGGCAGGACTACGAGCAGTACTTC. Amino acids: CASSLRQDYEQYF.

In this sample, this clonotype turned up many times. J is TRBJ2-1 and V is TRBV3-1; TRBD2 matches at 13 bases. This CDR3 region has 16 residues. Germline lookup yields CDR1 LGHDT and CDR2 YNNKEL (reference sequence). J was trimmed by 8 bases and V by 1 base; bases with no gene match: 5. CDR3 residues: CASSQGGLAGSHEQFF. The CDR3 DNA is TGTGCCAGCAGCCAAGGGGGACTAGCGGGATCGCATGAGCAGTTCTTC.

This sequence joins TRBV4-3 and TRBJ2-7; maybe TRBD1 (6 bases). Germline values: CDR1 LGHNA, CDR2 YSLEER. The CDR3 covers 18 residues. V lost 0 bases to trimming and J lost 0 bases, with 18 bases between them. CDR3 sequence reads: CASSQELAQGSGSYEQYF. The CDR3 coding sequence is TGCGCCAGCAGCCAAGAGCTAGCACAGGGAAGTGGCTCCTACGAGCAGTACTTC.

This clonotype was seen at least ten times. The CDR3 DNA reads TGTGCGTTGGGCGGTGGAGCTAACTATGGCTACACCTTC. Protein sequence: CALGGGANYGYTF. V gene TRBV30 combines with J gene TRBJ1-2; no firm D call. The germline V gene encodes CDR1 GTSNPN and CDR2 SVGIG (reference sequence). The CDR3 is 13 amino acids.

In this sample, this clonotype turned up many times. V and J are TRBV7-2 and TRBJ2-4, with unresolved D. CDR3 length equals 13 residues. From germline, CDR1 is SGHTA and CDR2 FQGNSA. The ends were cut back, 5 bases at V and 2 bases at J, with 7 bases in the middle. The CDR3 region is CASSLTTKNIQYF. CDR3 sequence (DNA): TGTGCCAGCAGCCTAACCACCAAAAACATTCAGTACTTC.

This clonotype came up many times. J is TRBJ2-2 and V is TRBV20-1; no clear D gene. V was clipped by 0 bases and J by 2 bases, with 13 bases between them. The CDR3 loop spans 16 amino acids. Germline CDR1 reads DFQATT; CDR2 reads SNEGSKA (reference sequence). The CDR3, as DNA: TGCAGTGCTAGAGATAAGGTGGTTGTAAACACCGGGGAGCTGTTTTTT. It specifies CSARDKVVVNTGELFF.

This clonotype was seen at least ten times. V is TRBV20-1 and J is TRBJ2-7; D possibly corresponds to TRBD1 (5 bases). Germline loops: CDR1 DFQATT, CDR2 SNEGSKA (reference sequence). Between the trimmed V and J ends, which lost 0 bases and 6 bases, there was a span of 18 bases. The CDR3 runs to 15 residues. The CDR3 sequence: CSARDISQKRGEQYF. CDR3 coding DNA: TGCAGTGCTAGAGATATTTCTCAGAAAAGGGGCGAGCAGTACTTC.

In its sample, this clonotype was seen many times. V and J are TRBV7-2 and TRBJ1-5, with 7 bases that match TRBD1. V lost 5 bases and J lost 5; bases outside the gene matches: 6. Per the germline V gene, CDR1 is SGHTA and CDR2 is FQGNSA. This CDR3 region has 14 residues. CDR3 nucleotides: TGTGCCAGCAGCCAGGGGGGGTCACATCAGCCCCAGCATTTT. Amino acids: CASSQGGSHQPQHF.